This T cell receptor (beta chain) was sequenced during a study of cytomegalovirus exposure and HLA in healthy donors. General study results and limits: Reported results showed that the classifier diagnosed cytomegalovirus status with high specificity and sensitivity. In an earlier analysis, most TCR beta V segments were productive about 87% or about 30% of the time. More clonal expansion characterized HLA-associated TCR beta chains than equally common others in a later analysis.

PCR employed 60 Vbeta and 13 Jbeta primers. The table came from immunoSEQ multiplex PCR; TCRdb's copy has only in-frame clones and leaves some out. The repertoire consists of roughly 260,000 clones, with 80% to 90% occurring once and the leading ten covering 1.5% to 2.5%. Participants comprised healthy donors of bone marrow. Trimming at V came to 3 bases and at J to 5 bases, leaving 4 bases not matched to a gene. Germline CDR1 is KGHSH and CDR2 is LQKENI. CDR3 length: 14 residues. Worth noting for this clone: Its antigen is unidentified. Other DNA sequences in this specimen translate into the identical CDR3.

The sample was PBMCs. The chain couples TRBV18 to TRBJ1-1, with TRBD1 matching over 9 bases. This sequence was found in a woman aged 40 to 55 in good health and CMV-seropositive. The CDR3 region is CASSPGQGRTEAFF. Written as DNA, the CDR3 is TGTGCCAGCTCACCCGGACAGGGGAGAACTGAAGCTTTCTTT.